A single T cell receptor beta chain is shown here with its context. Its antigen is as yet unknown. The library targeted TCRbeta and was prepared with unique molecular identifiers. TCRdb reprocessed the PCR reads via MiXCR and lists one record per CDR3 protein. The sample shows about 900,000 distinct CDR3 sequences, around 30% of them seen only once. Germline V lookup: CDR1 LGHNA, CDR2 YNFKEQ. There are 19 residues in the CDR3. Trimming shortened V by 0 bases and J by 5 bases, and 25 bases separated the two germline ends. This specimen belongs to a study of T-cell reconstitution after alpha-beta-depleted transplantation in children. Regarding the study as a whole: Hyperexpanded clones declined; after one year, newly produced T cells mostly supplied diversity.

The genes are TRBV4-2 and TRBJ2-5, with D possibly being TRBD2 (5 bases). The sample was PBMCs, mostly from graft donor cells, taken 360 days after TCRalphabeta/CD19-depleted stem cell transplant. The receptor was derived from a boy less than two years old who had a stem cell transplant for SCID, so the T cells may come from the graft donor. The CDR3 reads CASSQDRLADIPIEETQYF. The CDR3 DNA reads as TGTGCCAGCAGCCAAGACCGCCTAGCAGATATACCTATCGAGGAGACCCAGTACTTC.